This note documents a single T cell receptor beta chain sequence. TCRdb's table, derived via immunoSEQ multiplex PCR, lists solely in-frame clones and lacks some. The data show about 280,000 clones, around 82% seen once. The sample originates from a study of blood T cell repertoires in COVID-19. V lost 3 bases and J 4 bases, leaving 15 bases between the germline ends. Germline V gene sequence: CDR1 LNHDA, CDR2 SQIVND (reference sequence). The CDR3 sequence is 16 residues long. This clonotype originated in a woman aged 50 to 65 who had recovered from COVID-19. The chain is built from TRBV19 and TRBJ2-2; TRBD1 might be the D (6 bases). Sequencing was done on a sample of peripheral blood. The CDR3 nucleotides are TGTGCCAGTAGTATCATAACGACAGGATCCACCGGGGAGCTGTTTTTT. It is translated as CASSIITTGSTGELFF.